Below, 18 T cell receptor beta chains from the same sample are listed, as sequenced in a study of blood T cell repertoires in COVID-19. Method: immunoSEQ multiplex PCR; TCRdb's copy keeps in-frame clones and lacks some. The sample holds 200,000 to 250,000 clones, under 85% seen once. The sequencing sample was made of peripheral blood. The receptors come from a woman in her thirties with COVID-19, enrolled during active disease.

The rearrangement uses TRBV4-1 and TRBJ2-3; D call uncertain. Trimming removed 1 base at V and 4 bases at J, with 9 bases between. CDR3 length: 14 amino acids. Germline lookup yields CDR1 MGHRA and CDR2 YSYEKL. CDR3 coding DNA: TGCGCCAGCAGCCAAGTTTTAGCCGCAGATACGCAGTATTTT. Its translation is CASSQVLAADTQYF.

The chain carries TRBV27 and TRBJ2-1; possible D gene TRBD1, 5 bases. The V end lost 3 bases, the J end lost 8 bases, and 17 bases lay between the germline ends. Germline V gives CDR1 MNHEY, CDR2 SMNVEV (reference sequence). The CDR3 length is 15 residues. CDR3 bases: TGTGCCAGCAGTTTCCAGGGTGGCGGCTTCGATGAGCAGTTCTTC. It specifies CASSFQGGGFDEQFF.

The chain is built from TRBV7-6 and TRBJ2-3; 11 nucleotides line up with TRBD2. Germline V gene sequence: CDR1 SGHVS, CDR2 FNYEAQ. The V and J ends lost 4 bases and 3 bases, in that order; junction bases with no gene match: 6. There are 16 residues in the CDR3. This CDR3 reads CASSSSSGGATDTQYF. In nucleotides, the CDR3 is TGTGCCAGCAGCTCCAGTAGCGGGGGGGCAACAGATACGCAGTATTTT.

The sample holds one count of this clone. The rearrangement links TRBV29-1 to TRBJ2-7, with a possible D match to TRBD1 (5 bases). The CDR3 covers 12 residues. Germline CDR1 SQVTM, CDR2 ANQGSEA. V lost 7 bases, J lost 4 bases, and 14 bases lay in between. The CDR3 coding sequence is TGCAGCGGCCTGAAGTCAGGGTACGAGCAGTACTTC. Translated: CSGLKSGYEQYF.

The gene calls are TRBV18 and TRBJ2-5; 11 bases map to TRBD2. V shed 3 bases and J 2 bases; nucleotides not matched to a gene: 5. Germline CDR1 KGHSH, CDR2 LQKENI. This CDR3 is built from 16 residues. The CDR3 protein is CASSPLAGGRQETQYF. CDR3 bases: TGTGCCAGCTCACCGCTAGCGGGGGGCCGTCAAGAGACCCAGTACTTC. Full variable domain (remainder filled in from reference TRBV18 and TRBJ2-5): NAGVMQNPRHLVRRRGQEARLRCSPMKGHSHVYWYRQLPEEGLKFMVYLQKENIIDESGMPKERFSAEFPKEGPSILRIQQVVRGDSAAYFCASSPLAGGRQETQYFGPGTRLLVL.

CDR3 amino acids: CASSKGTGIHYGYTF. The CDR3 nucleotides read TGTGCCAGCAGTAAGGGGACAGGGATCCACTATGGCTACACCTTC. This chain links TRBV28 with TRBJ1-2; 9 nucleotides align to TRBD1. CDR1 is MDHEN and CDR2 is SYDVKM in the germline V gene. The CDR3 runs to 15 residues. With 5 bases clipped from V and 3 bases from J, the junction kept 7 bases outside the gene matches.

The gene calls are TRBV3-1 (or the pseudogene TRBV3-2) and TRBJ1-6, with a weak D call TRBD1 (5 bases). Germline V lookup: CDR1 LGHDT, CDR2 YNNKEL (reference sequence). V dropped 3 bases and J dropped 4 bases, with 7 bases sitting between them. This CDR3 has 14 residues. DNA for the CDR3: TGTGCCAGCAGCCAGCAGGGATATAATTCACCCCTCCACTTT. Amino acids: CASSQQGYNSPLHF.

V gene TRBV29-1 combines with J gene TRBJ2-7, with 11 bases that match TRBD1. Per the germline V gene, CDR1 is SQVTM and CDR2 is ANQGSEA. CDR3 length: 15 residues. V dropped 6 bases and J dropped 2; count of bases not matched to a gene: 9. CDR3 residues: CSVGQGAGGPYEQYF. In DNA, the CDR3 is TGCAGCGTCGGACAGGGGGCAGGGGGGCCCTACGAGCAGTACTTC.

V gene TRBV19 combines with J gene TRBJ2-4, with D perhaps TRBD2 (5 bases). CDR3 length equals 14 residues. Germline-derived CDR1 and CDR2 are LNHDA and SQIVND (reference sequence). The V and J ends lost 8 bases and 1 base respectively, with 12 bases between them. In DNA form, the CDR3 reads TGTGCCAGTGGAGGTGTCGGGGCCAAAAACATTCAGTACTTC. Translated: CASGGVGAKNIQYF.

This sequence joins TRBV1 and TRBJ2-3; TRBD1, the table's D call, lacks a check against the DNA. TRBV1 is described as a pseudogene. The CDR3 covers 16 residues. The CDR3 nucleotides read TGCACCAGCAGCCGCAGGACAGGAGCTAGCACAGATACGCAGTATTTT. Its protein product is CTSSRRTGASTDTQYF.

The genes are TRBV28 and TRBJ1-5; D unresolved. This CDR3 has 10 amino acids. From germline, CDR1 is MDHEN and CDR2 SYDVKM. With 8 bases removed from V and 9 bases from J, the gap between germline ends came to 8 bases. The CDR3 loop is CASGPGPQHF. In DNA form, the CDR3 reads TGTGCCAGCGGTCCCGGGCCCCAGCATTTT.

The chain has TRBV19 and TRBJ1-5; D gene unclear. With 3 bases removed from V and 0 bases from J, the gap between germline ends came to 9 bases. The CDR3 length is 15 residues. Germline V gives CDR1 LNHDA, CDR2 SQIVND (reference sequence). The CDR3 DNA sequence: TGTGCCAGTAGTATTGAGTTTTATAGCAATCAGCCCCAGCATTTT. It is translated as CASSIEFYSNQPQHF.

The chain carries TRBV7-9 and TRBJ2-1; 12 nucleotides match TRBD2. CDR1 is SEHNR and CDR2 is FQNEAQ in the germline V gene (reference sequence). This CDR3 region has 17 residues. The V and J ends lost 5 bases and 2 bases, in that order; junction bases with no gene match: 7. CDR3 coding DNA: TGTGCCAGCAGCCCACTTTCTAGCGGGAGGGCCTACAATGAGCAGTTCTTC. This gives the protein CASSPLSSGRAYNEQFF.

The V call is TRBV6-6, the J call TRBJ2-7; D is perhaps TRBD1 (8 bases). The CDR3 runs to 14 residues. Germline values: CDR1 MNHNY, CDR2 SVGAGI (reference sequence). Deletions cut 6 bases from V and 5 bases from J, with 17 bases between. CDR3 sequence (DNA): TGTGCCAGCAGAGTACAGGGGGGGTTGGACGAGCAGTACTTC. Its protein product is CASRVQGGLDEQYF.

This clone was seen a single time. The rearrangement links TRBV7-9 to TRBJ1-2, with a tentative D call TRBD1 (6 bases). Between the trimmed V and J ends, which lost 5 bases and 2 bases, there was a span of 9 bases. The CDR3 runs to 13 residues. CDR1 SEHNR and CDR2 FQNEAQ come from the germline V gene (reference sequence). CDR3 protein: CASSIQGNYGYTF. The CDR3 DNA is TGTGCCAGCAGCATACAGGGAAACTATGGCTACACCTTC.

In nucleotides, the CDR3 is TGTGCCAGCAGCTTTAGAGGCTCCTCTGAAGCTTTCTTT. Its translation is CASSFRGSSEAFF. The genes are TRBV7-6 and TRBJ1-1; D is ambiguous. Deletions cut 3 bases from V and 6 bases from J, with 11 bases between. The germline CDR1 and CDR2 sequences are SGHVS and FNYEAQ. This CDR3 contains 13 residues.

The gene calls are TRBV18 and TRBJ1-5; 7 bases are a match to TRBD1. The germline CDR1 and CDR2 sequences are KGHSH and LQKENI. Unmatched junction bases numbered 2, after V lost 3 bases and J lost 0 bases. CDR3 length: 15 amino acids. The CDR3 sequence: CASSPGTASNQPQHF. CDR3 DNA sequence: TGTGCCAGCTCACCCGGGACAGCTAGCAATCAGCCCCAGCATTTT. The full variable domain, completed using reference TRBV18 and TRBJ1-5, is NAGVMQNPRHLVRRRGQEARLRCSPMKGHSHVYWYRQLPEEGLKFMVYLQKENIIDESGMPKERFSAEFPKEGPSILRIQQVVRGDSAAYFCASSPGTASNQPQHFGDGTRLSIL.

The rearrangement uses TRBV25-1 and TRBJ1-2; TRBD1 is a possible D gene (6 bases). The V end was cut by 5 bases, the J end by 3 bases, with 16 bases between. The CDR3 contains 15 residues. CDR1 is MGHDK, CDR2 SYGVNS, per germline. The CDR3 DNA reads as TGTGCCAGCAGTTCTACAGGGCTAACGTACTATGGCTACACCTTC. Protein sequence: CASSSTGLTYYGYTF.